This is a list of T cell receptor beta chains from one sample in a study of blood T cell repertoires in COVID-19. Some clones are missing from TCRdb's copy, which holds only in-frame ones; the method was immunoSEQ multiplex PCR. The sample yields about 170,000 clones, 80% to 85% seen once. Sequencing was performed on peripheral blood. The source is a man in his 70s with active or convalescent COVID-19. The CDR3 runs from the conserved cysteine through the conserved F or W. D genes are given only for firm matches. Expanded clones are given a class, and other clones once, few, many or no size at all.

clone size,D gene,J gene,V gene,CDR3 protein,CDR3 DNA
-,-,TRBJ1-2,TRBV7-2,CASSLEGRHGYTF,TGTGCCAGCAGCTTAGAAGGGAGGCATGGCTACACCTTC
-,TRBD1,TRBJ1-6,TRBV6-4,CASREDRAGNSPLHF,TGTGCCAGCCGCGAGGACAGGGCGGGTAATTCACCCCTCCACTTT
-,-,TRBJ2-5,TRBV24-1,CATSESAAQETQYF,TGTGCCACCAGTGAGTCGGCAGCGCAAGAGACCCAGTACTTC
-,-,TRBJ1-1,TRBV27,CASSPLLMNTEAFF,TGTGCCAGCAGTCCCCTACTAATGAACACTGAAGCTTTCTTT
-,TRBD1,TRBJ2-7,TRBV5-1,CASSSTAGTGTYEQYF,TGCGCCAGCAGCTCGACCGCCGGGACAGGGACATACGAGCAGTACTTC
-,-,TRBJ1-1,TRBV28,CASTETVNTEAFF,TGTGCCAGCACTGAAACAGTGAACACTGAAGCTTTCTTT
-,-,TRBJ2-1,TRBV4-3,CASSQEYSQGREQFF,TGCGCCAGCAGCCAAGAGTATAGTCAGGGAAGGGAGCAGTTCTTC
-,-,TRBJ2-1,TRBV3-1/TRBV3-2,CASVGQTNTHEQFF,TGTGCCAGCGTGGGTCAGACTAATACCCATGAGCAGTTCTTC
-,TRBD2,TRBJ2-7,TRBV7-9,CASSSHGGRAAGTYEQYF,TGTGCCAGCAGCTCTCATGGGGGGAGGGCAGCCGGAACCTACGAGCAGTACTTC
-,-,TRBJ1-1,TRBV6-5,CASSSQGDTEAFF,TGTGCCAGCAGTAGCCAAGGAGACACTGAAGCTTTCTTT
-,TRBD2,TRBJ2-2,TRBV7-2,CASSRISGRGTGELFF,TGTGCCAGCAGCAGAATTAGCGGGAGAGGAACCGGGGAGCTGTTTTTT
once,TRBD2,TRBJ2-2,TRBV5-1,CASSPTSGVNTGELFF,TGCGCCAGCAGCCCTACTAGCGGGGTGAACACCGGGGAGCTGTTTTTT
-,-,TRBJ2-7,TRBV3-1/TRBV3-2,CASSPRPASSYEQYF,TGTGCCAGCAGCCCCAGGCCCGCGAGCTCCTACGAGCAGTACTTC
-,TRBD1,TRBJ1-3,TRBV18,CASLRGPGNTIYF,TGTGCCAGCCTCAGGGGGCCAGGAAACACCATATATTTT
-,-,TRBJ1-1,TRBV27,CASGWRAAWNTEAFF,TGTGCCAGCGGGTGGAGGGCAGCTTGGAACACTGAAGCTTTCTTT
-,TRBD1,TRBJ1-4,TRBV29-1,CSAQDREGEKLFF,TGCAGCGCCCAAGACAGGGAAGGAGAAAAACTGTTTTTT
few,-,TRBJ2-3,TRBV11-2,CASLRREDTQYF,TGTGCCAGCCTGAGGAGGGAAGATACGCAGTATTTT
-,-,TRBJ2-5,TRBV12-3/TRBV12-4,CASSWTVQETQYF,TGTGCCAGCTCCTGGACAGTTCAAGAGACCCAGTACTTC
-,-,TRBJ1-1,TRBV19,CASSPPGLKVNTEAFF,TGTGCCAGTAGTCCGCCGGGACTTAAGGTGAACACTGAAGCTTTCTTT
-,TRBD1,TRBJ2-2,TRBV18,CASSPADRGMVGNTGELFF,TGTGCCAGCTCACCGGCGGACAGGGGAATGGTGGGGAACACCGGGGAGCTGTTTTTT
-,-,TRBJ1-1,TRBV19,CASILRGLNTEAFF,TGTGCCAGTATTTTGCGGGGGCTGAACACTGAAGCTTTCTTT
-,TRBD1,TRBJ2-4,TRBV19,CASSSRTGARLNIQYF,TGTGCCAGTAGTAGTCGAACAGGGGCGCGTTTAAACATTCAGTACTTC
-,TRBD1,TRBJ1-2,TRBV9,CASSVGQGFGGYTF,TGTGCCAGCAGCGTAGGACAGGGTTTCGGCGGCTACACCTTC
once,-,TRBJ2-1,TRBV6-5,CASSSGGLRANEQFF,TGTGCCAGCAGTTCCGGGGGTCTTCGGGCCAATGAGCAGTTCTTC
-,-,TRBJ2-2,TRBV5-5,CASSLGSGVTGELFF,TGTGCCAGCAGCTTGGGGTCAGGGGTCACCGGGGAGCTGTTTTTT